This entry lists 7 T cell receptor beta chains sequenced from one sample in a study of cytomegalovirus exposure and HLA in healthy donors. In the PCR, 60 Vbeta and 13 Jbeta primers were used. Assay: immunoSEQ multiplex PCR; the TCRdb copy retains only in-frame clones and omits some. The table has over 70,000 clones, 65% to 75% seen once. Source material: PBMCs. The receptors originated from a man aged 30 to 45 in good health and CMV-seropositive.

This chain joins TRBV11-3 and TRBJ2-2; the match to TRBD2 covers 9 bases. Trimming took 5 bases from V and 7 from J; bases not matched to a gene: 11. CDR3 length: 16 residues. CDR1 and CDR2 (germline): SGHNT, YENEEA. CDR3: CASSLRGLALSGELFF. CDR3 coding DNA: TGTGCCAGCAGCCTCCGGGGACTAGCCCTTAGCGGGGAGCTGTTTTTT.

Note on this clone: The same CDR3 can be traced to other DNA sequences in this sample. The CDR3 sequence: CATSRTGTGNSPLHF. Written as DNA, the CDR3 is TGTGCCACCAGCAGAACCGGGACAGGGAATTCACCCCTCCACTTT. The J gene is TRBJ1-6, the V gene TRBV15; 9 bases line up with TRBD1. Trimming cost V 2 bases and J 7 bases; bases outside gene matches: 3. Germline V gene data show CDR1 as LNHNV and CDR2 as YYDKDF (reference sequence). There are 15 residues in the CDR3.

The V gene is TRBV5-4, the J gene TRBJ2-7, with D maybe TRBD1 (6 bases). V lost 0 bases and J lost 3, with 7 bases in between. The CDR3 extends over 13 amino acids. The V gene's germline CDR1 is SGHNT and CDR2 YYREEE (reference sequence). The CDR3: CASSLDRVYEQYF. In DNA, the CDR3 is TGTGCCAGCAGCTTGGACAGGGTCTACGAGCAGTACTTC. The full variable domain, with the rest looked up from reference TRBV5-4 and TRBJ2-7, is ETGVTQSPTHLIKTRGQQVTLRCSSQSGHNTVSWYQQALGQGPQFIFQYYREEENGRGNFPPRFSGLQFPNYSSELNVNALELDDSALYLCASSLDRVYEQYFGPGTRLTVT.

The CDR3 coding sequence is TGTGCCAGCGCTGGACAGATCAATCAGCCCCAGCATTTT. It codes for CASAGQINQPQHF. The V and J genes are TRBV7-2 and TRBJ1-5, with D possibly matching TRBD1 (6 bases). This CDR3 comprises 13 residues. Germline V CDR1 and CDR2: SGHTA, FQGNSA. V lost 8 bases, J lost 3 bases, and 11 bases lay in between.

The chain employs TRBV5-6 and TRBJ2-7; 11 bases are shared with TRBD1. The trim removed 5 bases at V and 3 bases at J, leaving 4 bases unmatched. The CDR3 contains 14 residues. Germline-derived CDR1 and CDR2 are SGHDT and YYEEEE. The CDR3 reads CASSPGTGGYEQYF. CDR3 coding DNA: TGTGCCAGCAGTCCCGGGACAGGGGGCTACGAGCAGTACTTC.

The chain couples TRBV28 to TRBJ2-1; TRBD2 matches at 14 bases. Germline V gene sequence: CDR1 MDHEN, CDR2 SYDVKM. The CDR3 length is 20 residues. V lost 9 bases, J lost 0 bases, and 16 bases stayed unmatched. The CDR3 region is CASGTPGLAGGTSSYNEQFF. As DNA, the CDR3 is TGTGCCAGTGGGACCCCCGGACTAGCGGGAGGAACTAGCTCCTACAATGAGCAGTTCTTC.

This chain connects TRBV9 to TRBJ1-2, with D perhaps TRBD1 (5 bases). Trimming left V 4 bases short and J 6 bases short, with 16 bases between. The V gene's germline CDR1 is SGDLS and CDR2 YYNGEE. The CDR3 totals 14 residues. The CDR3 loop reads CASSPGARGDGYTF. CDR3 nucleotide sequence: TGTGCCAGCAGCCCTGGGGCCCGGGGGGATGGCTACACCTTC.